The sequence of this T cell receptor beta chain was determined in a study of cytomegalovirus exposure and HLA in healthy donors. The PCR had 60 Vbeta and 13 Jbeta primers. Here immunoSEQ multiplex PCR was the method, and the copy in TCRdb shows in-frame clones only, minus some. The sample includes some 40,000 clones. V was clipped by 4 bases and J by 5 bases; unmatched bases: 7. The length of the CDR3 is 15 residues. In germline, CDR1 is SGHRS, CDR2 YFSETQ. Material for sequencing was PBMCs. This chain joins TRBV5-1 and TRBJ2-7; 12 bases are a match to TRBD1. This receptor was taken from a human donor in good health. CDR3 coding DNA: TGCGCCAGCAGCCCCACCGGGACAGGGGGCAACGAGCAGTACTTC. Protein product: CASSPTGTGGNEQYF.